This passage covers 30 T cell receptor beta chains from one sample sequenced in a study of shared clonotypes between healthy human individuals. Only in-frame clones appear in the TCRdb table, and some are missing; sequencing was by immunoSEQ multiplex PCR. The sample lists about 870,000 clones; more than 85% were seen once. CD45RO-negative CD8 cells positively selected for CCR7 made up the naive population, which excluded terminally differentiated effector memory CD45RA+ cells. Sequencing was carried out using naive CD8+ T cells sorted from blood. The receptors here all came from a man aged 30-40 years in good health.

The V and J genes are TRBV27 and TRBJ2-4; the match to TRBD1 covers 9 bases. The V segment lost 0 bases and the J segment 1 base; nucleotides outside the gene matches: 7. Germline loops: CDR1 MNHEY, CDR2 SMNVEV (reference sequence). The CDR3 runs 18 residues. The CDR3, as DNA: TGTGCCAGCAGTTTATCGATTCCACAGGGGGCCGCCAAAAACATTCAGTACTTC. Translating gives CASSLSIPQGAAKNIQYF.

This clone was observed a few times. It may be a read error: a sequence one base away is much more abundant. Additional DNA sequences in this sample encode the identical CDR3. V gene TRBV7-9 combines with J gene TRBJ2-7; no definite D call. Germline V gives CDR1 SEHNR, CDR2 FQNEAQ (reference sequence). The CDR3 length is 11 residues. V lost 5 bases and J 0 bases, leaving 2 bases between the germline ends. CDR3: CASSNSYEQYF. CDR3 sequence (DNA): TGTGCCAGCAGCAACTCCTACGAGCAGTACTTC.

This chain connects TRBV4-3 to TRBJ2-7; D is unresolved. CDR1 and CDR2 (germline): LGHNA, YSLEER. This CDR3 region has 16 residues. Between the trimmed V and J ends, which lost 0 bases and 5 bases, there was a span of 17 bases. Here the CDR3 DNA reads TGCGCCAGCAGCCAAGAGGCCAGCTTTTGGACCAACGAGCAGTACTTC. This sequence encodes CASSQEASFWTNEQYF.

This clone has a single count. The chain joins TRBV10-1 to TRBJ2-2; TRBD2 aligns across 7 bases. J lost 3 bases, V lost 5 bases, and 3 bases had no gene match. The germline gives CDR1 WNHNN, CDR2 SYGVQD (reference sequence). The CDR3 totals 14 residues. CDR3 amino acids: CASSSGVHTGELFF. The CDR3, as DNA: TGCGCCAGCAGTAGCGGGGTCCACACCGGGGAGCTGTTTTTT.

The rearrangement links TRBV11-2 to TRBJ1-1; D is perhaps TRBD1 (5 bases). The CDR3 runs 13 residues. The germline CDR1 and CDR2 sequences are SGHAT and FQNNGV. V lost 5 bases and J lost 8, with 15 bases in between. Here the CDR3 DNA reads TGTGCCAGCAGCACGGTGATCGGGGGGGAAGCTTTCTTT. Translation gives CASSTVIGGEAFF.

The chain is built from TRBV6-5 and TRBJ2-7; TRBD2 agrees at 10 bases. This CDR3 has 15 amino acids. Germline trimming cut 2 bases from V and 4 bases from J; bases unmatched to any gene: 5. Germline V gene sequence: CDR1 MNHEY, CDR2 SVGAGI. The CDR3 here is CASSYPLAGVYEQYF. CDR3 coding DNA: TGTGCCAGCAGTTACCCTCTAGCGGGAGTTTACGAGCAGTACTTC.

The chain uses TRBV15 and TRBJ2-1, with TRBD2 identical over 7 bases. This CDR3 is 17 amino acids long. Per germline, CDR1 LNHNV and CDR2 YYDKDF (reference sequence). V dropped 0 bases and J dropped 4; count of bases not matched to a gene: 9. The CDR3 loop is CATSRDRRASGYNEQFF. The CDR3 region has the DNA TGTGCCACCAGCAGAGATCGAAGGGCTAGCGGTTACAATGAGCAGTTCTTC.

J is TRBJ1-3 and V is TRBV9; no clear D gene. This CDR3 comprises 17 residues. Trimming pared 3 bases from V and 4 bases from J, leaving 20 bases between. Germline V gene data show CDR1 as SGDLS and CDR2 as YYNGEE. The CDR3 DNA follows: TGTGCCAGCAGCGAAAACCCAGACCGCACGGGGGGAAACACCATATATTTT. Translating it yields CASSENPDRTGGNTIYF.

This clone was found once. The chain joins TRBV29-1 to TRBJ1-2; 8 bases match TRBD1. Germline CDR1 and CDR2: SQVTM and ANQGSEA. Trimming took 2 bases from V and 8 from J; bases not matched to a gene: 10. The CDR3 contains 14 residues. The CDR3 is CSVEPPDREGGYTF. The DNA of the CDR3 is TGCAGCGTTGAACCCCCGGACAGGGAAGGAGGCTACACCTTC.

The chain employs TRBV27 and TRBJ1-1; 9 nucleotides match TRBD1. The CDR3 runs 15 residues. Per the germline V gene, CDR1 is MNHEY and CDR2 is SMNVEV (reference sequence). With 1 base clipped from V and 5 bases from J, the junction kept 5 bases outside the gene matches. CDR3 region: CASSLLQGAGTEAFF. CDR3 in DNA: TGTGCCAGCAGTTTATTACAGGGGGCGGGGACTGAAGCTTTCTTT.

The chain recombines TRBV5-6 with TRBJ1-2; 9 bases align to TRBD1. There are 15 residues in the CDR3. V lost 3 bases to trimming and J lost 3 bases; unmatched junction nucleotides: 6. CDR1 is SGHDT and CDR2 is YYEEEE in the germline V gene. The CDR3: CASSSGTGRYYGYTF. CDR3 DNA sequence: TGTGCCAGCAGCTCCGGGACAGGGAGATACTATGGCTACACCTTC.

This rearrangement joins TRBV18 to TRBJ2-3; the D gene is possibly TRBD2 (6 bases). The germline CDR1 and CDR2 sequences are KGHSH and LQKENI. This CDR3 spans 18 amino acids. Trimming cost V 2 bases and J 0 bases, with 18 bases left between them. CDR3 DNA: TGTGCCAGCTCACCAAGCCCCCCGGGAGACACTAGCACAGATACGCAGTATTTT. The encoded protein is CASSPSPPGDTSTDTQYF.

Details on this clone: Other DNA variants within this sample encode the same CDR3. The rearrangement joins TRBV7-9 to TRBJ2-7; D gene uncertain. V was clipped by 4 bases and J by 1 base, with 8 bases between them. The CDR3 runs 13 residues. The V gene's germline CDR1 is SEHNR and CDR2 FQNEAQ (reference sequence). This chain's CDR3 is CASSSTVSYEQYF. Written as DNA, the CDR3 is TGTGCCAGCAGCTCTACAGTATCCTACGAGCAGTACTTC. Full variable domain (missing parts from reference TRBV7-9 and TRBJ2-7): DTGVSQNPRHKITKRGQNVTFRCDPISEHNRLYWYRQTLGQGPEFLTYFQNEAQLEKSRLLSDRFSAERPKGSFSTLEIQRTEQGDSAMYLCASSSTVSYEQYFGPGTRLTVT.

This clone was picked up one time. This sequence joins TRBV11-2 and TRBJ2-7; D is uncertain. This CDR3 region has 14 residues. Germline V lookup: CDR1 SGHAT, CDR2 FQNNGV. V was clipped by 5 bases and J by 3 bases, with 14 bases between them. The CDR3 DNA is TGTGCCAGCAGCGAGTCTATGGCCCTCTACGAGCAGTACTTC. It is translated as CASSESMALYEQYF.

This rearrangement joins TRBV7-9 to TRBJ1-5; D gene unclear. In germline, CDR1 is SEHNR, CDR2 FQNEAQ (reference sequence). Trimming removed 4 bases from V and 4 bases from J, with 11 bases in between. The length of the CDR3 is 14 residues. In DNA, the CDR3 is TGTGCCAGCAGCTCGTCGGACGGAAATCAGCCCCAGCATTTT. Its translation: CASSSSDGNQPQHF.

The rearrangement links TRBV6-4 to TRBJ2-2, with TRBD1 matching over 8 bases. Germline CDR1 MRHNA, CDR2 SNTAGT. After removal of 6 bases from V and 6 bases from J, the junction contained 3 bases not matched to a gene. The CDR3 extends over 13 amino acids. Here the CDR3 reads CASSRQGPGELFF. In nucleotides, the CDR3 is TGTGCCAGCAGCCGACAGGGGCCCGGGGAGCTGTTTTTT.

Concerning this clone: The sample holds other DNA sequences that translate to the same CDR3. V gene TRBV5-1 combines with J gene TRBJ2-7; tentative D call: TRBD2 (5 bases). Germline V gene lookup returns CDR1 SGHRS and CDR2 YFSETQ. The V end lost 0 bases, the J end lost 2 bases, and 6 bases lay between the germline ends. There are 13 residues in the CDR3. CDR3 sequence reads: CASSLGLTYEQYF. The CDR3 bases are TGCGCCAGCAGCTTGGGACTAACCTACGAGCAGTACTTC.

This chain joins TRBV7-3 and TRBJ2-3; 10 nucleotides line up with TRBD2. The germline gives CDR1 SGHTA, CDR2 FQGTGA. Losses at the gene ends were 3 bases for V and 3 bases for J; bases not matched to a gene: 0. This CDR3 is built from 14 residues. The CDR3 bases are TGTGCCAGCAGCTTTAGCGGGAGGACAGATACGCAGTATTTT. Its protein is CASSFSGRTDTQYF.

This clone was recorded a few times. V gene TRBV14 combines with J gene TRBJ1-1, with unresolved D. The CDR3 runs to 13 residues. CDR1 is SGHDN and CDR2 is FVKESK in the germline V gene. Trimming took off 4 bases at V and 1 base at J, with 7 bases between the two ends. The CDR3 region is CASSLYSNTEAFF. The CDR3 nucleotides are TGTGCCAGCAGCCTATACTCGAACACTGAAGCTTTCTTT.

This clone was seen only once. V usage is TRBV14 and J usage is TRBJ2-1, with a tentative D call TRBD2 (6 bases). CDR3 size: 12 residues. The germline CDR1 and CDR2 sequences are SGHDN and FVKESK. V was clipped by 4 bases and J by 9 bases, with 10 bases between them. CDR3 DNA: TGTGCCAGCAGCCCGGTCGGGGGTGAGCAGTTCTTC. This gives the protein CASSPVGGEQFF.

The gene calls are TRBV10-3 and TRBJ2-3; the D gene is possibly TRBD2 (6 bases). There are 15 residues in the CDR3. From germline, CDR1 is ENHRY and CDR2 SYGVKD. The germline V and J ends were trimmed by 2 bases and 4 bases, with 13 bases remaining between them. CDR3: CAISEGGSSSDTQYF. CDR3 DNA sequence: TGTGCCATCAGTGAGGGGGGGAGCAGTTCAGATACGCAGTATTTT.

This clone has just a few counts. V and J are TRBV4-1 and TRBJ2-7; D is unclear. There are 13 residues in the CDR3. The V end was cut by 3 bases, the J end by 1 base, with 7 bases between. Germline CDR1 is MGHRA and CDR2 is YSYEKL. This chain's CDR3 is CASSHVPSYEQYF. DNA of the CDR3: TGCGCCAGCAGCCACGTGCCATCCTACGAGCAGTACTTC.

This clone was detected once. This chain links TRBV27 with TRBJ2-2; D gene uncertain. The CDR3 sequence is 16 residues long. Trimming shortened V by 3 bases and J by 0 bases, and 11 bases separated the two germline ends. CDR1 and CDR2 (germline): MNHEY, SMNVEV (reference sequence). The CDR3 DNA reads TGTGCCAGCAGTTTTGGCATTGGGGCGAACACCGGGGAGCTGTTTTTT. Amino acid sequence: CASSFGIGANTGELFF.

This chain joins TRBV2 and TRBJ1-3; D uncertain. The CDR3 runs to 12 residues. The ends were cut back, 3 bases at V and 9 bases at J, with 9 bases in the middle. Germline CDR1 reads SNHLY; CDR2 reads FYNNEI. CDR3 sequence: CASSDRSRTIYF. Written as DNA, the CDR3 is TGTGCCAGCAGTGATAGGTCTCGCACCATATATTTT.

The chain joins TRBV15 to TRBJ2-3; 8 positions agree with TRBD2. V shed 2 bases, J shed 4 bases, and the junction held 5 bases outside the gene matches. Germline V gene sequence: CDR1 LNHNV, CDR2 YYDKDF (reference sequence). CDR3 size: 15 residues. Here the CDR3 DNA reads TGTGCCACCAGCAGAACCCCGGGACTAGCAGATACGCAGTATTTT. Protein product: CATSRTPGLADTQYF.

The genes are TRBV15 and TRBJ2-1, with D tentatively TRBD1 or TRBD2 (5 bases each). The CDR3 has 18 amino acids. Germline V gene data show CDR1 as LNHNV and CDR2 as YYDKDF (reference sequence). V was cut by 2 bases and J by 0 bases, with 17 bases left in between. The CDR3, as DNA: TGTGCCACCAGCAGACCGGGACGGATCGAAACCTCCTACAATGAGCAGTTCTTC. Its translation is CATSRPGRIETSYNEQFF.

V and J are TRBV5-1 and TRBJ1-2, with a tentative D call TRBD1 (5 bases). Germline V gives CDR1 SGHRS, CDR2 YFSETQ. V shed 4 bases and J shed 4 bases, with 20 bases lying between them. The CDR3 has 16 residues. CDR3: CASSLDQQGRPYGYTF. CDR3 sequence (DNA): TGCGCCAGCAGCCTGGATCAGCAGGGACGGCCCTATGGCTACACCTTC.

The chain combines TRBV2 with TRBJ1-5; TRBD1 might be the D (6 bases). CDR1 SNHLY and CDR2 FYNNEI come from the germline V gene. This CDR3 comprises 15 residues. The germline V and J ends were trimmed by 0 bases and 9 bases, with 15 bases remaining between them. The CDR3 sequence: CASSEAQAGVRPQHF. CDR3 coding DNA: TGTGCCAGCAGTGAAGCGCAGGCAGGGGTGAGGCCCCAGCATTTT.

The V and J genes are TRBV28 and TRBJ2-7, with TRBD1 matching over 7 bases. This CDR3 spans 15 amino acids. Germline-derived CDR1 and CDR2 are MDHEN and SYDVKM. V was clipped by 5 bases and J by 0 bases; unmatched bases: 7. CDR3 DNA: TGTGCCAGCAGTACCACGACAGGGATCTCCTACGAGCAGTACTTC. Translation: CASSTTTGISYEQYF.

The gene calls are TRBV27 and TRBJ2-1, with D perhaps matching TRBD2 (5 bases). This CDR3 contains 13 residues. V lost 5 bases to trimming and J lost 4 bases, with 9 bases between them. Germline CDR1 and CDR2: MNHEY and SMNVEV (reference sequence). CDR3 sequence (DNA): TGTGCCAGCAGTCCGGACTGGTACAATGAGCAGTTCTTC. Translating gives CASSPDWYNEQFF.